This is a list of T cell receptor beta chains from one sample in a study of blood T cell repertoires in COVID-19. Profiling relied on immunoSEQ multiplex PCR, and the TCRdb table lists in-frame clones only, not all of them. The sample consists of about 250,000 clones, about 89% of them appearing once. Sequenced input: peripheral blood. The receptors were sampled from a woman in her sixties or seventies who had recovered from COVID-19. Each CDR3 is given with its conserved first and last residue. Each record gives: clone size, D gene, J gene, V gene, CDR3 protein, CDR3 DNA. The D gene is left open where the match is weak. Clone size, where shown, is once, few, many, or a class for clones that have expanded.

.,TRBD1,TRBJ2-2,TRBV10-3,CAIRPGQGDTGELFF,TGTGCCATCAGGCCGGGACAGGGGGACACCGGGGAGCTGTTTTTT
once,TRBD1,TRBJ2-7,TRBV2,CASKEGAREQYF,TGTGCCAGCAAAGAGGGGGCGCGAGAGCAGTACTTC
.,TRBD1,TRBJ1-5,TRBV11-2,CASSRTGGQGQPQHF,TGTGCCAGCAGCCGAACAGGGGGGCAAGGGCAGCCCCAGCATTTT
.,TRBD1,TRBJ1-3,TRBV3-1/TRBV3-2,CASSQKGTAGNTIYF,TGTGCCAGCAGCCAAAAAGGGACAGCTGGAAACACCATATATTTT
.,.,TRBJ1-6,TRBV9,CASSPTGNSPLHF,TGTGCCAGCAGCCCGACAGGTAATTCACCCCTCCACTTT
.,.,TRBJ1-5,TRBV7-8,CASSLVSRSNQPQHF,TGTGCCAGCAGCTTAGTAAGCCGGAGCAATCAGCCCCAGCATTTT
.,.,TRBJ2-3,TRBV5-1,CASSLAMGSGDTQYF,TGCGCCAGCAGCTTAGCAATGGGCTCGGGGGATACGCAGTATTTT
.,.,TRBJ1-4,TRBV18,CASSRTVNNEKLFF,TGTGCCAGCTCACGGACAGTCAATAATGAAAAACTGTTTTTT
.,TRBD1,TRBJ2-5,TRBV18,CASSSDREETQYF,TGTGCCAGCTCATCGGACAGGGAAGAGACCCAGTACTTC
.,.,TRBJ2-3,TRBV7-3,CASSGGHSTDTQYF,TGTGCCAGCAGCGGGGGCCATAGCACAGATACGCAGTATTTT
few,TRBD2,TRBJ2-5,TRBV10-3,CAISESASGGARETQYF,TGTGCCATCAGTGAGTCGGCTAGCGGGGGGGCCCGGGAGACCCAGTACTTC
.,TRBD2,TRBJ2-4,TRBV5-6,CASSFISTGWSSGGLQYF,TGTGCCAGCAGCTTTATATCCACAGGGTGGAGTAGCGGGGGTCTTCAGTACTTC
.,.,TRBJ1-5,TRBV28,CASSDTQPQHF,TGTGCCAGCAGCGACACTCAGCCCCAGCATTTT
.,TRBD1,TRBJ1-2,TRBV5-1,CASRPGTGDYGYTF,TGCGCCAGCAGACCCGGGACAGGGGACTATGGCTACACCTTC
.,.,TRBJ2-7,TRBV29-1,CSVLLKSSYEQYF,TGCAGCGTTTTATTGAAGAGTTCCTACGAGCAGTACTTC
.,.,TRBJ1-1,TRBV28,CASSFSNTEAFF,TGTGCCAGCAGTTTTTCTAACACTGAAGCTTTCTTT
.,.,TRBJ2-5,TRBV7-3,CASSLSSVETQYF,TGTGCCAGCAGCTTAAGTAGCGTGGAGACCCAGTACTTC
.,.,TRBJ2-2,TRBV11-2,CASSLARTSTGELFF,TGTGCCAGCAGCTTAGCCCGGACTTCTACCGGGGAGCTGTTTTTT
.,.,TRBJ1-3,TRBV7-6,CASSFLGGESGNTIYF,TGTGCCAGCAGCTTTCTTGGGGGGGAGTCTGGAAACACCATATATTTT
.,.,TRBJ2-2,TRBV11-3,CASSLLQGSGELFF,TGTGCCAGCAGCTTACTACAGGGTTCCGGGGAGCTGTTTTTT
.,TRBD1,TRBJ2-2,TRBV28,CASRNRGPGELFF,TGTGCCAGCAGAAACAGGGGGCCAGGGGAGCTGTTTTTT
.,.,TRBJ1-6,TRBV27,CASSSYVRDTEGPNSPLHF,TGTGCCAGCAGTTCCTACGTTCGGGACACTGAAGGACCAAATTCACCCCTCCACTTT
.,.,TRBJ1-6,TRBV5-1,CASSLSSYNSPLHF,TGCGCCAGCAGCCTGAGCTCCTATAATTCACCCCTCCACTTT
once,TRBD1,TRBJ1-4,TRBV4-1,CASSREGQGDEKLFF,TGCGCCAGCAGCCGAGAGGGACAGGGTGATGAAAAACTGTTTTTT
once,.,TRBJ1-3,TRBV3-1/TRBV3-2,CASSPKTQSLRGNTIYF,TGTGCCAGCAGCCCAAAAACACAGAGTCTGCGTGGAAACACCATATATTTT
.,.,TRBJ1-5,TRBV29-1,CSVSGLDQPQHF,TGCAGCGTTTCAGGGTTAGATCAGCCCCAGCATTTT
.,.,TRBJ2-4,TRBV5-4,CASSLDGGGRGIQYF,TGTGCCAGCAGCCTAGACGGCGGCGGAAGAGGCATTCAGTACTTC
many,TRBD1,TRBJ2-7,TRBV4-1,CASSQGQGLYEQYF,TGCGCCAGCAGCCAAGGACAGGGTTTGTACGAGCAGTACTTC
.,TRBD2,TRBJ2-1,TRBV7-2,CASSLASSSGGYNEQFF,TGTGCCAGCAGCTTAGCGTCATCAAGCGGGGGCTACAATGAGCAGTTCTTC
.,.,TRBJ1-1,TRBV19,CASSAKQWNTEAFF,TGTGCCAGTAGTGCTAAACAGTGGAACACTGAAGCTTTCTTT
.,TRBD1,TRBJ1-3,TRBV7-2,CASSLDRGPYSGNTIYF,TGTGCCAGCAGCTTAGACAGGGGGCCGTACTCTGGAAACACCATATATTTT
.,TRBD2,TRBJ2-1,TRBV3-1/TRBV3-2,CASSQGPSGGPSYNEQFF,TGTGCCAGCAGCCAAGGGCCTAGCGGGGGACCCTCCTACAATGAGCAGTTCTTC
few,TRBD1,TRBJ2-7,TRBV20-1,CSASILGQVTYEQYF,TGCAGTGCTAGTATCCTGGGACAGGTGACCTACGAGCAGTACTTC
.,TRBD1,TRBJ2-7,TRBV18,CASSARQGGIYEQYF,TGTGCCAGCTCAGCCAGACAGGGTGGTATCTACGAGCAGTACTTC
once,TRBD1,TRBJ1-3,TRBV6-5,CASRWDSSPGNTIYF,TGTGCCAGCAGGTGGGACAGCTCCCCTGGAAACACCATATATTTT
.,.,TRBJ2-1,TRBV2,CASQVGGEQFF,TGTGCCAGCCAGGTGGGTGGTGAGCAGTTCTTC
.,TRBD1,TRBJ1-2,TRBV19,CASTPAAGGHYGYTF,TGTGCCAGTACCCCGGCGGCAGGGGGCCACTATGGCTACACCTTC
once,.,TRBJ1-1,TRBV6-6,CASRVGRRDTEAFF,TGTGCCAGCAGGGTGGGGAGAAGGGACACTGAAGCTTTCTTT
.,.,TRBJ2-3,TRBV2,CASSERAGSTDTQYF,TGTGCCAGCAGTGAGCGGGCGGGAAGCACAGATACGCAGTATTTT
once,TRBD2,TRBJ2-5,TRBV30,CAWIFLEAGSQTQYF,TGTGCCTGGATTTTTTTGGAAGCGGGGTCACAGACCCAGTACTTC
.,TRBD2,TRBJ2-1,TRBV5-4,CASFRGLAGGNEQFF,TGTGCCAGCTTCAGGGGTCTAGCGGGGGGCAATGAGCAGTTCTTC
.,.,TRBJ2-7,TRBV7-6,CASSLWAGAYEQYF,TGTGCCAGCAGCTTATGGGCAGGGGCCTACGAGCAGTACTTC
.,.,TRBJ2-5,TRBV29-1,CSIMRGAADAQETQYF,TGCAGCATCATGAGAGGAGCGGCCGACGCACAAGAGACCCAGTACTTC
.,TRBD2,TRBJ2-1,TRBV11-3,CASSLAGGPHEQFF,TGTGCCAGCAGCTTAGCGGGGGGGCCACATGAGCAGTTCTTC
.,TRBD1,TRBJ1-1,TRBV5-1,CASSLGTGGGRLGTEAFF,TGCGCCAGCAGCTTGGGGACAGGGGGCGGGCGGTTGGGCACTGAAGCTTTCTTT
.,TRBD1,TRBJ1-4,TRBV5-4,CASSLRQGINEKLFF,TGTGCCAGCAGCTTACGACAGGGTATTAATGAAAAACTGTTTTTT
.,.,TRBJ1-1,TRBV19,CASSIVWRGEAFF,TGTGCCAGTAGTATAGTTTGGAGGGGTGAAGCTTTCTTT
.,.,TRBJ1-6,TRBV5-5,CASSSLRNSPLHF,TGTGCCAGCAGCTCACTACGGAATTCACCCCTCCACTTT
.,.,TRBJ1-3,TRBV3-1/TRBV3-2,CASSPSEYRLSDFGNTIYF,TGTGCCAGCAGCCCCTCTGAATATCGGCTATCCGACTTTGGAAACACCATATATTTT
.,TRBD1,TRBJ1-5,TRBV5-1,CASSRDRGNQPQHF,TGCGCCAGCAGCCGAGACAGGGGAAATCAGCCCCAGCATTTT
.,.,TRBJ2-5,TRBV7-9,CASSPRGKGVEETQYF,TGTGCCAGCAGCCCTAGAGGGAAGGGTGTGGAGGAGACCCAGTACTTC
.,TRBD2,TRBJ2-3,TRBV5-1,CASRRDYTDTQYF,TGCGCCAGCAGACGGGACTACACAGATACGCAGTATTTT
.,.,TRBJ2-3,TRBV4-3,CASSQVRGSTDTQYF,TGCGCCAGCAGCCAAGTTAGGGGTAGCACAGATACGCAGTATTTT
few,TRBD1,TRBJ1-5,TRBV5-5,CASSSGTGTVSNQPQHF,TGTGCCAGCAGCTCTGGGACAGGGACAGTGAGTAATCAGCCCCAGCATTTT
.,.,TRBJ2-7,TRBV5-8,CASSLGGTPYQYF,TGTGCCAGCAGCTTGGGCGGGACTCCTTACCAGTACTTC